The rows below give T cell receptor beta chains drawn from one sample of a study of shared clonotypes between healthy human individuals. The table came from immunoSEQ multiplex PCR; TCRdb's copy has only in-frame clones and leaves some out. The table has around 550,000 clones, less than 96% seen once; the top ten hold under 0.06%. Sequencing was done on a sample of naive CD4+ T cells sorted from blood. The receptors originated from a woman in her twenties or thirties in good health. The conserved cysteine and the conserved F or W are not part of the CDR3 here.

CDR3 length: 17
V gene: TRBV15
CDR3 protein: ATSRDTGIPLTRGNTIY

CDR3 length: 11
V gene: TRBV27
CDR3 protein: ASSSTGYPEAF

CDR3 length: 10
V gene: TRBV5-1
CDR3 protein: ASSLVSDTQY

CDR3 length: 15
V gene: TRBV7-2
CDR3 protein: ASSPTPGPSPTQTQY

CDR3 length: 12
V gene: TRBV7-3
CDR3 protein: ASKPAGAYNEQF

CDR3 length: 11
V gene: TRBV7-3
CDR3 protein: ASSLKGGTEAF

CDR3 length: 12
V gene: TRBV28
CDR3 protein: ASSPASGSGEQY

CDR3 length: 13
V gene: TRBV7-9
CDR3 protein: ASSMGTGVGNTIY

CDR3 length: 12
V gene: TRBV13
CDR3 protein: ASSLGTGTSEQY

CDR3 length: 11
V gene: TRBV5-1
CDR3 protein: ASSLEGSEKLF

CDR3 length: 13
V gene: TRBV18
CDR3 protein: ASSPGGAGTDTQY

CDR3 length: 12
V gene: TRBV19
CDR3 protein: ASSIGQARGGYT

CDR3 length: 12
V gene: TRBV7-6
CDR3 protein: ASSLAGNSYEQY

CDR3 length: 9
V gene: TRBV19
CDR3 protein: ASKGGAEAF

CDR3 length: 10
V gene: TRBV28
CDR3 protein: ASREGNQPQH

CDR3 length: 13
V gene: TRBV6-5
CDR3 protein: ATQKEGQGIRQQY

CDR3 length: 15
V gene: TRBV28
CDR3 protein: ATRFRLAISPRQPQH

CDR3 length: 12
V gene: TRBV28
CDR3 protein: ASSLPFYYNEQF

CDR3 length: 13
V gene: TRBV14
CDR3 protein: ASSQILAGWDEQF

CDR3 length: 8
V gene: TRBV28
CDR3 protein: ATLSDTQY

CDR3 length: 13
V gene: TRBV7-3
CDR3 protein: ASSLTGTSTDTQY

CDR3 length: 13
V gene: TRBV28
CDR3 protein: ASSPRQGAFYEQY

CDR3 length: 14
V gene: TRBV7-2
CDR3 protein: ASSLDRTGAVETQY

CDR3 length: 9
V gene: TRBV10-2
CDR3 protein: ASATRGGQY

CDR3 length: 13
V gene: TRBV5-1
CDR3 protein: ASSFSDGVYNEQF

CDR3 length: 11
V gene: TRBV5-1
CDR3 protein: ASSPGTGNKQY

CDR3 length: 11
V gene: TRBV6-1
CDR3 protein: ASSGRPNTEAF

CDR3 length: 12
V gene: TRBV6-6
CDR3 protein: ASSPGPGPTEAF

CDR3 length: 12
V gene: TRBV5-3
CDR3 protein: ARSLRRSSYEQY

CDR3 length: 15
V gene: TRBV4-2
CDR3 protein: ASSQESDSHVNNEQF

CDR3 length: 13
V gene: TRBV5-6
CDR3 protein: ASSSISVPYYGYT

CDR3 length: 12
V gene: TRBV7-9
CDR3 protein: ASSLGHQNTEAF

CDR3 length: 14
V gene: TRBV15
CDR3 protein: ATRPSGRASLDEQF

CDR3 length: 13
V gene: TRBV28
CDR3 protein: ASSTPSRVGNTIY

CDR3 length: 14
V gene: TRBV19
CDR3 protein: ASSTFGRTPYNEQF

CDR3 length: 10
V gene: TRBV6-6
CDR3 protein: ASSPIGAEQY

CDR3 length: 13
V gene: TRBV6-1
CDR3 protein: ASSPRTASGNTIY